The next 21 T cell receptor beta chains were all read from a single sample in a study of identical twins. TCRdb independently ran MiXCR on the 5' RACE reads; one entry per CDR3 protein. The table records 350,000 to 500,000 distinct CDR3 sequences, less than 20% of them present only once. The sample taken for sequencing was naive T cells sorted from blood. The receptors derive from a man over 45 in good health.

This clonotype was picked up a small number of times. The V and J genes are TRBV20-1 and TRBJ2-7, with 7 bases lining up with TRBD2. V shed 6 bases, J shed 0 bases, and the junction held 2 bases outside the gene matches. Per germline, CDR1 DFQATT and CDR2 SNEGSKA (reference sequence). The CDR3 consists of 12 residues. This CDR3 reads CSAGEGSYEQYF. The CDR3 region has the DNA TGCAGTGCGGGGGAGGGCTCCTACGAGCAGTACTTC.

This clonotype was detected only a few times. The chain links TRBV29-1 to TRBJ2-1, with D maybe TRBD1 (6 bases). Germline loops: CDR1 SQVTM, CDR2 ANQGSEA. The V gene lost 7 bases and the J gene lost 2 bases, with 15 bases spanning the gap. The length of the CDR3 is 14 residues. CDR3 bases: TGCAGCGGGGGGCGACGGCAGACCTACAATGAGCAGTTCTTC. It encodes CSGGRRQTYNEQFF.

J is TRBJ2-1 and V is TRBV19; 9 bases align to TRBD1. The CDR3 loop spans 14 amino acids. In germline, CDR1 is LNHDA, CDR2 SQIVND (reference sequence). V lost 8 bases and J lost 5; bases outside the gene matches: 7. In nucleotides, the CDR3 is TGTGCCAGTCAAAGGACAGGGGCCCACAATGAGCAGTTCTTC. This sequence encodes CASQRTGAHNEQFF.

There are many counts of this clonotype. The chain has TRBV20-1 and TRBJ2-1; 7 nucleotides agree with TRBD2. The CDR3 is 15 amino acids. The V and J ends lost 7 bases and 8 bases, in that order; junction bases with no gene match: 17. Germline V gene sequence: CDR1 DFQATT, CDR2 SNEGSKA (reference sequence). The CDR3: CSDSTPREHRDEQFF. Here the CDR3 DNA reads TGCAGTGATTCGACGCCGCGGGAGCACCGCGATGAGCAGTTCTTC.

The V and J genes are TRBV7-9 and TRBJ2-5; no clear D gene. Germline V gives CDR1 SEHNR, CDR2 FQNEAQ (reference sequence). V gave up 1 base and J gave up 4 bases, with 13 bases separating them. This CDR3 has 15 residues. The CDR3 DNA is TGTGCCAGCAGCTTAGGCCGGGTCAAAACAGAGACCCAGTACTTC. It codes for CASSLGRVKTETQYF.

This clonotype has just a few counts. The rearrangement joins TRBV4-3 to TRBJ1-6; D possibly corresponds to TRBD1 (5 bases). This CDR3 region has 15 residues. CDR1 is LGHNA and CDR2 is YSLEER in the germline V gene. Trimming took 0 bases from V and 5 from J, leaving 8 bases between them. The CDR3: CASSQDGGNNSPLHF. As DNA, the CDR3 is TGCGCCAGCAGCCAAGATGGGGGGAATAATTCACCCCTCCACTTT.

This clonotype was counted at least ten times. The rearrangement uses TRBV6-2 or TRBV6-3 and TRBJ1-2; no firm D call. The V end was cut by 6 bases, the J end by 7 bases, with 12 bases between. The CDR3 runs 12 residues. Germline assignment: CDR1 MNHEY and CDR2 SVGEGT. CDR3 coding DNA: TGTGCCAGCAGCCAAATTCCAGGTGGCTACACCTTC. Translated: CASSQIPGGYTF.

The V gene is TRBV5-6, the J gene TRBJ2-2; 9 bases map to TRBD1. Germline loops: CDR1 SGHDT, CDR2 YYEEEE. The CDR3 sequence is 15 residues long. The trim removed 2 bases at V and 4 bases at J, leaving 3 bases unmatched. The CDR3 protein is CASSFGTGFTGELFF. Here the CDR3 DNA reads TGTGCCAGCAGCTTCGGGACAGGGTTCACCGGGGAGCTGTTTTTT.

The CDR3 region is CASSLAWGFGYGYTF. The CDR3 nucleotides are TGCGCCAGCAGCTTGGCCTGGGGGTTCGGGTATGGCTACACCTTC. The J gene is TRBJ1-2, the V gene TRBV5-1, with D maybe TRBD1 (5 bases). CDR3 length: 15 amino acids. Germline V gene lookup returns CDR1 SGHRS and CDR2 YFSETQ. V gave up 0 bases and J gave up 5 bases, with 14 bases separating them.

This clonotype has only a few counts. The chain has TRBV20-1 and TRBJ2-3; TRBD1 matches 11 bases. Trimming at V came to 5 bases and at J to 5 bases, leaving 9 bases not matched to a gene. This CDR3 comprises 15 residues. Per the germline V gene, CDR1 is DFQATT and CDR2 is SNEGSKA (reference sequence). Here the CDR3 DNA reads TGCAGTGCTGAGAAGGGACAGGGGGTTGGAGATACGCAGTATTTT. It yields the protein CSAEKGQGVGDTQYF.

This clonotype was observed a handful of times. CDR3 DNA: TGTGCCAGCAGCTTCTTGGGGGGGGCGACCTACGAGCAGTACTTC. Protein: CASSFLGGATYEQYF. The chain couples TRBV7-2 to TRBJ2-7, with a tentative D call TRBD2 (7 bases). Germline values: CDR1 SGHTA, CDR2 FQGNSA. This CDR3 has 15 residues. V gave up 3 bases and J gave up 2 bases, with 14 bases separating them. Supplemented by reference TRBV7-2 and TRBJ2-7, the full variable domain reads GAGVSQSPSNKVTEKGKDVELRCDPISGHTALYWYRQSLGQGLEFLIYFQGNSAPDKSGLPSDRFSAERTGGSVSTLTIQRTQQEDSAVYLCASSFLGGATYEQYFGPGTRLTVT.

This rearrangement joins TRBV18 to TRBJ2-2; D not resolved. Trimming cost V 2 bases and J 5 bases, with 3 bases left between them. CDR1 and CDR2 (germline): KGHSH, LQKENI. The CDR3 is 12 residues long. The CDR3 here is CASSPETGELFF. CDR3 DNA sequence: TGTGCCAGCTCACCAGAGACCGGGGAGCTGTTTTTT.

This clonotype was counted many times. The chain joins TRBV20-1 to TRBJ2-3; TRBD1 matches 8 bases. The CDR3 sequence is 15 residues long. The germline gives CDR1 DFQATT, CDR2 SNEGSKA (reference sequence). With 6 bases clipped from V and 5 bases from J, the junction kept 13 bases outside the gene matches. The CDR3 DNA reads TGCAGTGCCACAAGGTCTCCAGGGGGCCTAGATACGCAGTATTTT. The encoded protein is CSATRSPGGLDTQYF.

A few counts support this clonotype. The chain is built from TRBV4-2 and TRBJ2-3, with 7 bases lining up with TRBD2. Germline trimming cut 3 bases from V and 1 base from J; bases unmatched to any gene: 7. The length of the CDR3 is 16 residues. CDR1 is LGHNA and CDR2 is YNFKEQ in the germline V gene. CDR3 DNA sequence: TGTGCCAGCAGCCAGGAGAGACTAGCCCGCACAGATACGCAGTATTTT. This translates into CASSQERLARTDTQYF.

To note about this clonotype: This sequence may be a read error, since a much larger clone differs from it by one base. The genes are TRBV12-3 or TRBV12-4 and TRBJ2-4; D is perhaps TRBD1 (5 bases). The length of the CDR3 is 12 residues. DNA for the CDR3: TGTGCCAGCAGTACAGGTCCGGTCATTGAGTACTTC. Its translation: CASSTGPVIEYF.

DNA for the CDR3: TGCAGCGTCCTTCCGACAGGGGCCGGGCAAGAGACCCAGTACTTC. Its translation: CSVLPTGAGQETQYF. The chain is built from TRBV29-1 and TRBJ2-5; 8 bases are a match to TRBD1. Germline CDR1 and CDR2: SQVTM and ANQGSEA. V lost 6 bases and J lost 2; bases outside the gene matches: 11. The CDR3 runs to 15 residues.

V and J are TRBV5-4 and TRBJ2-1; D may be TRBD2 (5 bases). The CDR3 extends over 17 amino acids. Germline V lookup: CDR1 SGHNT, CDR2 YYREEE (reference sequence). Trimming removed 0 bases at V and 7 bases at J, with 20 bases between. For the CDR3, the DNA is TGTGCCAGCAGCTTGGCAGCCGGGCTAGCTCTGACAAATGAGCAGTTCTTC. Translated, it gives CASSLAAGLALTNEQFF. Variable domain in full (rest from reference TRBV5-4 and TRBJ2-1): ETGVTQSPTHLIKTRGQQVTLRCSSQSGHNTVSWYQQALGQGPQFIFQYYREEENGRGNFPPRFSGLQFPNYSSELNVNALELDDSALYLCASSLAAGLALTNEQFFGPGTRLTVL.

The chain is built from TRBV5-1 and TRBJ1-1; TRBD1 is a possible D gene (5 bases). Per the germline V gene, CDR1 is SGHRS and CDR2 is YFSETQ. The V end lost 4 bases, the J end lost 5 bases, and 12 bases lay between the germline ends. The CDR3 has 13 amino acids. CDR3 in DNA: TGCGCCAGCAGCCGGTCAGGGCGGACTGAAGCTTTCTTT. As protein: CASSRSGRTEAFF.

The chain couples TRBV5-1 to TRBJ2-7, with 9 bases that match TRBD1. The CDR3 is 13 residues long. CDR1 and CDR2 (germline): SGHRS, YFSETQ. With 6 bases clipped from V and 10 bases from J, the junction kept 11 bases outside the gene matches. The CDR3 DNA is TGCGCCAGCAACGTGGGGACAGGGCTCGTTCAGTACTTC. Encoded protein: CASNVGTGLVQYF. Full variable domain (rest looked up from reference TRBV5-1 and TRBJ2-7): KAGVTQTPRYLIKTRGQQVTLSCSPISGHRSVSWYQQTPGQGLQFLFEYFSETQRNKGNFPGRFSGRQFSNSRSEMNVSTLELGDSALYLCASNVGTGLVQYFGPGTRLTVT.

Only a few counts were recorded for this clonotype. The chain couples TRBV11-2 to TRBJ2-1; D might be TRBD1 (6 bases). V lost 2 bases to trimming and J lost 6 bases, with 17 bases between them. CDR1 is SGHAT, CDR2 FQNNGV, per germline. The CDR3 is 16 amino acids. The CDR3 DNA reads as TGTGCCAGCAGCTTACTAACAGGGATATCTCGCAATGAGCAGTTCTTC. Its translation is CASSLLTGISRNEQFF. Using reference TRBV11-2 and TRBJ2-1 for the parts outside the CDR3, the full variable domain is EAGVAQSPRYKIIEKRQSVAFWCNPISGHATLYWYQQILGQGPKLLIQFQNNGVVDDSQLPKDRFSAERLKGVDSTLKIQPAKLEDSAVYLCASSLLTGISRNEQFFGPGTRLTVL.

The sample holds a few counts of this clonotype. CDR3 bases: TGTGCCAGCAGTTACTCGAAAGGCAACATGAACACTGAAGCTTTCTTT. This gives the protein CASSYSKGNMNTEAFF. The chain has TRBV6-2 or TRBV6-3 and TRBJ1-1; D gene ambiguous. In germline, CDR1 is MNHEY, CDR2 SVGEGT. The CDR3 covers 16 residues. Trimming pared 0 bases from V and 0 bases from J, leaving 11 bases between.